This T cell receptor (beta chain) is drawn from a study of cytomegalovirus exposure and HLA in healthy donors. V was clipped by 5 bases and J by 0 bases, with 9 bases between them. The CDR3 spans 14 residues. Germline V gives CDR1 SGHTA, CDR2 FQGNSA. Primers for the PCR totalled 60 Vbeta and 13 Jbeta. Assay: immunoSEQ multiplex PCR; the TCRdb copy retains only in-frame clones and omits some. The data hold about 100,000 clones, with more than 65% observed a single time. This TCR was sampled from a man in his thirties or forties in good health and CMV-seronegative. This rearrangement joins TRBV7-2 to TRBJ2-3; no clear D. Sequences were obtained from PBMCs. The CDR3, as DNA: TGTGCCAGCAGCCCCTGGGCAAGCACAGATACGCAGTATTTT. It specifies CASSPWASTDTQYF.